This T cell receptor (beta chain) emerged from a study of T-cell reconstitution after alpha-beta-depleted transplantation in children. The library targeted TCRbeta and was prepared with unique molecular identifiers. MiXCR was run by TCRdb on the PCR reads, yielding one entry per CDR3 protein. The sample lists under 70,000 distinct CDR3 sequences; approximately 10% were seen once. The V and J ends lost 4 bases and 6 bases respectively, with 9 bases between them. The length of the CDR3 is 11 residues. Germline lookup yields CDR1 GTSNPN and CDR2 SVGIG (reference sequence). This clonotype was observed at least ten times. Its target is not known. The study's findings and limits: The high TCRbeta diversity at day 60 in some patients came from surviving recipient T cells and thymic progenitors. T-cell counts and diversity at one year following transplant were attributed mainly to newly produced T cells. At around two months after transplant, the alpha-beta T cells were reportedly derived from several hundred expanded clones that came from non-depleted graft cells.

This TCR was sampled from a boy younger than 18 with acute myeloid leukemia, due to receive a stem cell transplant. The gene calls are TRBV30 and TRBJ1-2; unclear D gene. The sequenced sample was PBMCs, obtained before TCRalphabeta/CD19-depleted stem cell transplant. This CDR3 is CAWNNGNGYTF. CDR3 sequence (DNA): TGTGCCTGGAATAATGGCAATGGCTACACCTTC.